This TCR beta chain derives from a study of molecular identifiers for immune sequencing clone quantification. About the research overall: Replicate runs used RNA from roughly 18,000 or 92,000 naive CD8 cells, which was split five ways into aliquots, and four of those aliquots were then sequenced.

Sorting was used to obtain naive CD8 T cells (CD8+CD4-CCR7+CD45RA+). Germline V gene data show CDR1 as ENHRY and CDR2 as SYGVKD. The CDR3 sequence is 14 residues long. Trimming removed 6 bases from V and 5 bases from J, with 13 bases in between. Making the bulk TCR libraries relied on previously described methods and listed TCR primers. TCRdb called the PCR reads again in MiXCR, with one record for every CDR3 protein. This table holds some 100,000 distinct CDR3 sequences, around a third found once. In the case of this clonotype: A single base separates this from a much larger clone, so it may be a read error.

Specimen: naive CD8+ T cells from blood, with Jurkat cell RNA spiked in. Subset indicated: FACS-sorted CD8+CD4-CCR7+CD45RA+ naive T cells. This sequence joins TRBV10-3 and TRBJ1-4, with D possibly being TRBD1 (5 bases). This TCR came from a human donor in good health. Some libraries in this study had Jurkat cell RNA spiked in. CDR3 sequence: CAIRERDRNEKLFF. The CDR3, as DNA: TGTGCCATCAGAGAGCGGGACCGGAATGAAAAACTGTTTTTT.